This T cell receptor (beta chain) was found in a study of regulatory T cells in long-lasting Graves disease. General study points: There were preferences for TRBV28, TRBJ1-2 and TRBJ2-5 in persistent disease.

Germline CDR1 and CDR2: MNHGY and SVAAGI. The length of the CDR3 is 16 residues. V shed 4 bases and J shed 0 bases, with 12 bases lying between them. On this clonotype: The antigen remains undetermined.

Relying on iRepertoire HTBI primers and Arm-PCR of CDR3 regions, the team built TCR beta libraries. Original data processing: Samples revealed 50 to 75 TRBV and 14 TRBJ segments. A single record per CDR3 protein comes from TCRdb applying MiXCR to the multiplex PCR reads. It is TCRdb's table, rather than the study itself, that gives the V and J calls and clone size. The sample yields about 660,000 distinct CDR3 sequences, approximately 31% seen once. This sample's time point: persistent/refractory GD, antithyroid drugs over 5 years with positive TRAb. The TCR library was prepared using RNA isolated from PBMCs. The patients included were those that came from an endocrinology department in Xi'an, China. From each patient, around 10 milliliters of peripheral blood was drawn and collected into an EDTA anticoagulant tube.

The clonotype originates from a female donor with Graves disease. The chain employs TRBV6-9 and TRBJ2-2; D not certain. This specimen was peripheral blood mononuclear cells (PBMCs), taken when the disease was refractory, from a patient treated with antithyroid drugs. As DNA, the CDR3 is TGTGCCAGCAGTTCTCGACCGAAAGCGAACACCGGGGAGCTGTTTTTT. Protein sequence: CASSSRPKANTGELFF.